This T cell receptor beta chain originates from a study of Graves' ophthalmopathy and Graves' hyperthyroidism. J was trimmed by 14 bases and V by 3 bases; bases with no gene match: 15. Germline lookup yields CDR1 DFQATT and CDR2 SNEGSKA (reference sequence). This CDR3 has 15 residues. Amplification of TCR beta CDR3 regions used RNA transcripts. Investigators did first-round RT-PCR with HTBI primers, then second-round multiplex PCR. TCRdb processed the multiplex PCR reads anew with MiXCR; each CDR3 protein has one entry. The sample lists tens of thousands of distinct CDR3 sequences; roughly 46% were seen once. The PBMCs were taken from 10 ml of fresh peripheral blood. This clonotype showed up many times.

Input material: peripheral blood. The rearrangement uses TRBV20-1 and TRBJ1-6; 8 bases fit TRBD1. The source is an adult woman with Graves' ophthalmopathy. CDR3 sequence reads: CSARPPGTGDLTLHF. In nucleotides, the CDR3 is TGCAGTGCTAGGCCTCCCGGGACAGGCGATCTGACCCTCCACTTT.